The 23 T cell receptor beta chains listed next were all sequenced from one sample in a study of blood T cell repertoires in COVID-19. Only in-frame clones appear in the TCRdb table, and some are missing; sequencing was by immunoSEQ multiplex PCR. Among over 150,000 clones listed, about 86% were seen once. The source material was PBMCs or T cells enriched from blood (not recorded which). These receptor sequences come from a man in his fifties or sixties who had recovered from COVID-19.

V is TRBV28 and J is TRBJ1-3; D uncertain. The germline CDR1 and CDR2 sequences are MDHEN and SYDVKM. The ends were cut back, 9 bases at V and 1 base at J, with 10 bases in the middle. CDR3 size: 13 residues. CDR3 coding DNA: TGTGCCAGTGGCGGGGTGTCTGGAAACACCATATATTTT. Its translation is CASGGVSGNTIYF.

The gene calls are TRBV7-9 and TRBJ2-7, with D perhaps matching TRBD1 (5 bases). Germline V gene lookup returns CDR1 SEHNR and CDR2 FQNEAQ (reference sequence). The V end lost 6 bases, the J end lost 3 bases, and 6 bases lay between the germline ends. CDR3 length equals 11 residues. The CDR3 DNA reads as TGTGCCAGCAGAGACAGCTACGAGCAGTACTTC. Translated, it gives CASRDSYEQYF.

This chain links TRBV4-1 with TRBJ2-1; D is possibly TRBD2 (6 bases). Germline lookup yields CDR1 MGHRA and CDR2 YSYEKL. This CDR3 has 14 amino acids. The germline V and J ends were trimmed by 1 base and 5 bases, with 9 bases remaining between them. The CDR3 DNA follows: TGCGCCAGCAGCCAAGCGGGGGTCCACAATGAGCAGTTCTTC. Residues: CASSQAGVHNEQFF.

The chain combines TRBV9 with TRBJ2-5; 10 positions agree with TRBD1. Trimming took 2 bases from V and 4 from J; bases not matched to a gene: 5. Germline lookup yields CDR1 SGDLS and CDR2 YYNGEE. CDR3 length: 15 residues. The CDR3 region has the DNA TGTGCCAGCAGCGTCGGGACAGGGGAGGTAGAGACCCAGTACTTC. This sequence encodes CASSVGTGEVETQYF.

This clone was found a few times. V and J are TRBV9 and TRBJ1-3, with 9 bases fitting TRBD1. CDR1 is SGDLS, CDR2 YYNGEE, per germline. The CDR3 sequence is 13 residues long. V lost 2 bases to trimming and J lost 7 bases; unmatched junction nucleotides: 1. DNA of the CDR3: TGTGCCAGCAGCGTCACAGGGGGCAACACCATATATTTT. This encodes CASSVTGGNTIYF.

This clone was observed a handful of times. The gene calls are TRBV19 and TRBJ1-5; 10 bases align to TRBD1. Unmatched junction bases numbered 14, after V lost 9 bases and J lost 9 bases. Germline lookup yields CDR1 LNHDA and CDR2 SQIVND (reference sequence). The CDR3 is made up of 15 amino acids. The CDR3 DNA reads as TGTGCCAGCGAAAGACAGGGGGCCCGTACAGGGCCCCAGCATTTT. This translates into CASERQGARTGPQHF.

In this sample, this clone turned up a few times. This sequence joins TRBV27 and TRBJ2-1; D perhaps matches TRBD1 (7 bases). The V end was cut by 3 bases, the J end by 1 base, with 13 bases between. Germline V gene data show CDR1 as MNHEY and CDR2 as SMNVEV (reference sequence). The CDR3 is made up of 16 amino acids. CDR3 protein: CASSFWQGGSYNEQFF. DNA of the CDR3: TGTGCCAGCAGTTTTTGGCAGGGGGGATCCTACAATGAGCAGTTCTTC.

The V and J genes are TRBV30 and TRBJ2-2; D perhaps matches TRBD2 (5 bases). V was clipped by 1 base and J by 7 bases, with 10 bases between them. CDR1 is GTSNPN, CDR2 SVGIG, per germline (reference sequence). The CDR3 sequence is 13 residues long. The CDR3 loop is CAWSERVVGELFF. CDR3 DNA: TGTGCCTGGAGTGAGAGGGTTGTCGGGGAGCTGTTTTTT.

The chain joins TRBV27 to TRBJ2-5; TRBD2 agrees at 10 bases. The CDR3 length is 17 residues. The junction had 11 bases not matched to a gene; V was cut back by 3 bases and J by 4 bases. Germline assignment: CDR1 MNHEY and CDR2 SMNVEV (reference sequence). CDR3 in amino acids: CASSFDQIAGGGETQYF. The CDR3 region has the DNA TGTGCCAGCAGTTTCGACCAAATAGCGGGGGGAGGAGAGACCCAGTACTTC.

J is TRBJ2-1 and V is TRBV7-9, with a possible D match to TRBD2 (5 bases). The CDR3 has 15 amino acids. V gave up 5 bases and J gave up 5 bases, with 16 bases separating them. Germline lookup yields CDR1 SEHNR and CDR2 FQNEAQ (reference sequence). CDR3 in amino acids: CASSPRGAVNNEQFF. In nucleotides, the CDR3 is TGTGCCAGCAGCCCCCGGGGAGCGGTCAACAATGAGCAGTTCTTC. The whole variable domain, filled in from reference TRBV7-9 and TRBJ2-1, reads DTGVSQNPRHKITKRGQNVTFRCDPISEHNRLYWYRQTLGQGPEFLTYFQNEAQLEKSRLLSDRFSAERPKGSFSTLEIQRTEQGDSAMYLCASSPRGAVNNEQFFGPGTRLTVL.

CDR3 residues: CAIRGHSGQGTGNTIYF. For the CDR3, the DNA is TGTGCCATCCGTGGACACTCGGGACAGGGTACTGGAAACACCATATATTTT. The chain is built from TRBV10-3 and TRBJ1-3; TRBD1 agrees at 9 bases. J gave up 2 bases and V 8 bases, and 13 bases lay outside the gene matches. This CDR3 has 17 residues. Looked up from germline, CDR1 is ENHRY and CDR2 is SYGVKD.

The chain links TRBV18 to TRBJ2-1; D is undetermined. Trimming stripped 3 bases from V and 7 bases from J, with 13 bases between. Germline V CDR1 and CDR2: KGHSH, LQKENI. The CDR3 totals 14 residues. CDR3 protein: CASSPLLFDNEQFF. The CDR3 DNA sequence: TGTGCCAGCTCACCTCTATTGTTCGATAATGAGCAGTTCTTC.

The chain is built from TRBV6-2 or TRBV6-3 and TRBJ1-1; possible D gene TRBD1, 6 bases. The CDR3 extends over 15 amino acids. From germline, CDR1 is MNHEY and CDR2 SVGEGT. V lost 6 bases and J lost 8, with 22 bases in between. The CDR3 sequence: CASSAIRGVELEAFF. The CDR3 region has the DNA TGTGCCAGCAGCGCGATCAGGGGAGTGGAACTCGAAGCTTTCTTT.

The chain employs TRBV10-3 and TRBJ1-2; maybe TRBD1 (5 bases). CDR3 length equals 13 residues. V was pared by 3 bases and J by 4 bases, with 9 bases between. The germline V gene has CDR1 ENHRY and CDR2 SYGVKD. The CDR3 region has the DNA TGTGCCATCAGTGATGGAGGGGTCTATGGCTACACCTTC. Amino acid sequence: CAISDGGVYGYTF.

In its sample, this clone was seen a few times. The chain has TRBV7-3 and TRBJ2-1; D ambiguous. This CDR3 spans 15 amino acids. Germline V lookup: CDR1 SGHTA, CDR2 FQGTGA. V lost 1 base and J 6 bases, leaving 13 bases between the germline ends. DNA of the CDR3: TGTGCCAGCAGCTTAAAAGGAGTAGGTGTCAATGAGCAGTTCTTC. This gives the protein CASSLKGVGVNEQFF.

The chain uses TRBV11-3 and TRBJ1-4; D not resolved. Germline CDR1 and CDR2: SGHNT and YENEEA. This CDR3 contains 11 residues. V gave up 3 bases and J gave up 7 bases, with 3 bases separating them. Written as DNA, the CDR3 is TGTGCCAGCAGCTTCGGTGAAAAACTGTTTTTT. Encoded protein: CASSFGEKLFF.

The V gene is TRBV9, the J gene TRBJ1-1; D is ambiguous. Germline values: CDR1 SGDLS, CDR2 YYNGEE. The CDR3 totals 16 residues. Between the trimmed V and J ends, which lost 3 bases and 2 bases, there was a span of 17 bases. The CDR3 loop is CASSATHRTANTEAFF. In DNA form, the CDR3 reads TGTGCCAGCAGCGCTACACACAGAACCGCTAACACTGAAGCTTTCTTT.

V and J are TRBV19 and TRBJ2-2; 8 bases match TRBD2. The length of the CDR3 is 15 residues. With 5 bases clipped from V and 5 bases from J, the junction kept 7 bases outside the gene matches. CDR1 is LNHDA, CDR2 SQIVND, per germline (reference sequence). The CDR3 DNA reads TGTGCCAGTAGTTCCAGCGGACTAGCTACCGGGGAGCTGTTTTTT. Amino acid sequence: CASSSSGLATGELFF.

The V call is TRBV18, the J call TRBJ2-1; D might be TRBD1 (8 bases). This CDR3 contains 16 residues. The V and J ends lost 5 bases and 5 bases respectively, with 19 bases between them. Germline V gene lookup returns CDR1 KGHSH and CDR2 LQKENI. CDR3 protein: CASSGRDRMSHNEQFF. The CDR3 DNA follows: TGTGCCAGCTCAGGGAGGGACAGGATGTCCCACAATGAGCAGTTCTTC.

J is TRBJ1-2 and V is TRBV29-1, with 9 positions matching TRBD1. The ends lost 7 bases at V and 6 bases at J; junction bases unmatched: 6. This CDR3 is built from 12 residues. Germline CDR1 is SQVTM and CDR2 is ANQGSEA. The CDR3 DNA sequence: TGCAGCGACATACAGGGGGCCGATGGCTACACCTTC. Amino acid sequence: CSDIQGADGYTF.

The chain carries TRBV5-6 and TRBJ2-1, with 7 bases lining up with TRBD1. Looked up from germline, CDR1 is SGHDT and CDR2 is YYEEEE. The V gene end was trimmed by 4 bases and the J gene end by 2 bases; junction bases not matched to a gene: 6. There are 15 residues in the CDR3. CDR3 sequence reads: CASSLGQLPYNEQFF. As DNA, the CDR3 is TGTGCCAGCAGCCTGGGACAGTTACCCTACAATGAGCAGTTCTTC.

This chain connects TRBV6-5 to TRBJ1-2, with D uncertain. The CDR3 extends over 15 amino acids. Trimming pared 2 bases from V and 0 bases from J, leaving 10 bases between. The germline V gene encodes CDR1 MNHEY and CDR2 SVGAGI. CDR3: CASSYTRSSNYGYTF. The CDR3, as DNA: TGTGCCAGCAGTTACACGCGCTCTTCTAACTATGGCTACACCTTC.

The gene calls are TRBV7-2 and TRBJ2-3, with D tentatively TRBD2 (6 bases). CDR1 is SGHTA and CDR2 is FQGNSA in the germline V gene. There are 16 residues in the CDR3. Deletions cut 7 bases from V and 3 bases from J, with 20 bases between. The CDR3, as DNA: TGTGCCAGCATCCCCCCCGGGGGAAGAACGACAGATACGCAGTATTTT. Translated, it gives CASIPPGGRTTDTQYF. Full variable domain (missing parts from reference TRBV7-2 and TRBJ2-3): GAGVSQSPSNKVTEKGKDVELRCDPISGHTALYWYRQSLGQGLEFLIYFQGNSAPDKSGLPSDRFSAERTGGSVSTLTIQRTQQEDSAVYLCASIPPGGRTTDTQYFGPGTRLTVL.